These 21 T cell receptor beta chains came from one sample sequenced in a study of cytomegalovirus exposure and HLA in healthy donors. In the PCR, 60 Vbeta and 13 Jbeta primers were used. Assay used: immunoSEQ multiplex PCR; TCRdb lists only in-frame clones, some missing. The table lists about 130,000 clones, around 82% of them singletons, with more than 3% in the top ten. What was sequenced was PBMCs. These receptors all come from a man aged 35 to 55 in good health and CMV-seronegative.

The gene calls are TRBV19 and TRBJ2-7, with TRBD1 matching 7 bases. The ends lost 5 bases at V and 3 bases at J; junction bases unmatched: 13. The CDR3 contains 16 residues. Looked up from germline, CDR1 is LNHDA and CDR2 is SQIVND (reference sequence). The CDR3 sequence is CASSLHPTTGNYEQYF. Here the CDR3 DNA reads TGTGCCAGTAGTCTCCACCCGACGACAGGGAACTACGAGCAGTACTTC.

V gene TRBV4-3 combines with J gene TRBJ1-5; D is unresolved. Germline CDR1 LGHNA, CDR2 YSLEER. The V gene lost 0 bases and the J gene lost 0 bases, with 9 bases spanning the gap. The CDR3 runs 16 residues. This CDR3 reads CASSQELVTSNQPQHF. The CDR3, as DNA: TGCGCCAGCAGCCAAGAATTAGTCACTAGCAATCAGCCCCAGCATTTT.

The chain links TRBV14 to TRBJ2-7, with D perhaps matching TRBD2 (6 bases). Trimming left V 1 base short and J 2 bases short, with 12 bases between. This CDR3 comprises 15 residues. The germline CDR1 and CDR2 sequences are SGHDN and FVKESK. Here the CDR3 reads CASSQVRGAPYEQYF. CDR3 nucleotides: TGTGCCAGCAGCCAAGTACGCGGGGCCCCCTACGAGCAGTACTTC.

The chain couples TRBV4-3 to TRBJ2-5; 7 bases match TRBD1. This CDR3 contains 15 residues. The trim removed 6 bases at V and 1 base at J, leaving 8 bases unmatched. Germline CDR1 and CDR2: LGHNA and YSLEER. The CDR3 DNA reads TGCGCCAGCAGAAAAGGACAGGCGGCCCAAGAGACCCAGTACTTC. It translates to CASRKGQAAQETQYF.

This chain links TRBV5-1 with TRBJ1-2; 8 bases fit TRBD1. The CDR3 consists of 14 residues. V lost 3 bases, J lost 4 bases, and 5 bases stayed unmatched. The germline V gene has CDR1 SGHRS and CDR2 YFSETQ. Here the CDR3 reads CASSSDRGSYGYTF. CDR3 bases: TGCGCCAGCAGCTCAGACAGGGGCAGCTATGGCTACACCTTC.

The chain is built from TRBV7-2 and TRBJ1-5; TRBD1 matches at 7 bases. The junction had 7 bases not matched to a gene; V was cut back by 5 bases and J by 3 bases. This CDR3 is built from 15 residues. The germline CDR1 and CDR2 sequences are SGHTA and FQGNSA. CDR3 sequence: CASSLGGDHNQPQHF. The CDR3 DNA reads TGTGCCAGCAGCCTAGGGGGCGACCACAATCAGCCCCAGCATTTT.

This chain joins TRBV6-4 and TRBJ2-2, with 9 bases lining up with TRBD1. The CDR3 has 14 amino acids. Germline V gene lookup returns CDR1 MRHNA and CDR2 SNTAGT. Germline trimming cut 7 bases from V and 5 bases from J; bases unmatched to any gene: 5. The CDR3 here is CASKPDRGTGELFF. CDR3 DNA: TGTGCCAGCAAGCCCGACAGGGGGACCGGGGAGCTGTTTTTT.

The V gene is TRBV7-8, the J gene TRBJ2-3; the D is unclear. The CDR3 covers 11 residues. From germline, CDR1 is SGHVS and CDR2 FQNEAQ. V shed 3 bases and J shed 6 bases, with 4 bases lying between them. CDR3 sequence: CASSFRDTQYF. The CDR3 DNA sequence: TGTGCCAGCAGCTTCAGGGATACGCAGTATTTT.

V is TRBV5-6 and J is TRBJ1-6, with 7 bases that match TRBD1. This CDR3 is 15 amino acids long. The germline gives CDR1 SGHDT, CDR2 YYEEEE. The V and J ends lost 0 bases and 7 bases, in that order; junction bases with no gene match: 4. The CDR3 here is CASSLVGTVNSPLHF. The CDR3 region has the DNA TGTGCCAGCAGCTTGGTGGGGACAGTGAATTCACCCCTCCACTTT.

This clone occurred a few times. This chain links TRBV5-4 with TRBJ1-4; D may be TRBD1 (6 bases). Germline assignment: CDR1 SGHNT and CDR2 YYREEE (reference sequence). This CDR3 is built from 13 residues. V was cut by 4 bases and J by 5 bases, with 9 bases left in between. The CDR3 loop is CASSPRGNEKLFF. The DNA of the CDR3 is TGTGCCAGCAGCCCGAGGGGGAATGAAAAACTGTTTTTT.

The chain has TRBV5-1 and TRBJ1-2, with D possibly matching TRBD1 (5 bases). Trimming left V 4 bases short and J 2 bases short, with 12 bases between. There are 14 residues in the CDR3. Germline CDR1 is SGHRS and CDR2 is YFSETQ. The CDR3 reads CASSPSPGNYGYTF. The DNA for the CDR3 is TGCGCCAGCAGCCCCTCCCCAGGGAACTATGGCTACACCTTC.

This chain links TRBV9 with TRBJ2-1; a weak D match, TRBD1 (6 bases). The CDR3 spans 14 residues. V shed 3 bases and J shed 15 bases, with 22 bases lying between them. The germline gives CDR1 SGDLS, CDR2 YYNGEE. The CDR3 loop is CASSAPDDRTRVFF. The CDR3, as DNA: TGTGCCAGCAGCGCACCCGACGACAGGACGCGTGTGTTCTTC.

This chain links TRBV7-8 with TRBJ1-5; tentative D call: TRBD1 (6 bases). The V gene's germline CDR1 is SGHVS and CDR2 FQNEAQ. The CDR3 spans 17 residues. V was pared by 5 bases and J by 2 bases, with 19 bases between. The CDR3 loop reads CASSPENRERGNQPQHF. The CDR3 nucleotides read TGTGCCAGCAGCCCCGAAAACAGGGAAAGAGGCAATCAGCCCCAGCATTTT. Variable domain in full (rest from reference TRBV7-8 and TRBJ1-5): GAGVSQSPRYKVAKRGQDVALRCDPISGHVSLFWYQQALGQGPEFLTYFQNEAQLDKSGLPSDRFFAERPEGSVSTLKIQRTQQEDSAVYLCASSPENRERGNQPQHFGDGTRLSIL.

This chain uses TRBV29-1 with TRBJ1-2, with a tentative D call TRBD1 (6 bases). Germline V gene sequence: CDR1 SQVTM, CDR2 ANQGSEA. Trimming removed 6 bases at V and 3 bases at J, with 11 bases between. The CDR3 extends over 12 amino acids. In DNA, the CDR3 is TGCAGCGTAGGGGGTCTGGACTATGGCTACACCTTC. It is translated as CSVGGLDYGYTF.

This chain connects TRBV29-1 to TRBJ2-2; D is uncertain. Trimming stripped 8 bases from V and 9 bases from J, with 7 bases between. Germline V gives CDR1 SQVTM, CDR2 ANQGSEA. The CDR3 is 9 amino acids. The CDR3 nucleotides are TGCAGCTACTGTAGGGAGCTGTTTTTT. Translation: CSYCRELFF.

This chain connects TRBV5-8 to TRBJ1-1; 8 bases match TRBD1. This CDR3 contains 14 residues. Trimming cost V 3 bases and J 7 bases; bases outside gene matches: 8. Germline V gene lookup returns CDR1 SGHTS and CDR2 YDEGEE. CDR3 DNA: TGTGCCAGCAGCTGGGGACAGGATCGGAATGAAGCTTTCTTT. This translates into CASSWGQDRNEAFF.

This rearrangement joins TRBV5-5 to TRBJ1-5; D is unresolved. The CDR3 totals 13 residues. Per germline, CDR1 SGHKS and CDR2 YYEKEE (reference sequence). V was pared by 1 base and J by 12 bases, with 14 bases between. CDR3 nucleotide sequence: TGTGCCAGCAGCTTGAGACCGGAGTTGGACCAGCATTTT. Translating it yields CASSLRPELDQHF.

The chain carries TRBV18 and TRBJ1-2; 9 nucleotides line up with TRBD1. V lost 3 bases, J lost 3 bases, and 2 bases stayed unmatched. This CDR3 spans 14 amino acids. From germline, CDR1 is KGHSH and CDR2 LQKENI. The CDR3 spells CASSPRDRDYGYTF. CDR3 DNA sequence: TGTGCCAGCTCACCGAGGGACAGGGACTATGGCTACACCTTC.

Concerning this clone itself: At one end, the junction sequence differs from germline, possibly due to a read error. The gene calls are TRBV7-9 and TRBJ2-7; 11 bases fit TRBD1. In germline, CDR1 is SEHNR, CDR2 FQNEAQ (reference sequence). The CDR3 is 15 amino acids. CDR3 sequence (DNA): TGTTCCAGCAGCTTTGGACAGGGGGCGCTCCACGAGCAGTACTTC. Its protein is CSSSFGQGALHEQYF.

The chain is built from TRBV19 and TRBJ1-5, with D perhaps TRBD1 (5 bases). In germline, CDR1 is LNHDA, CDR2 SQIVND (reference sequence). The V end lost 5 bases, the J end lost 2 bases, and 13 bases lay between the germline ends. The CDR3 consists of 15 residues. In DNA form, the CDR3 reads TGTGCCAGTAGTGGAGGGGAGGCGGGCAATCAGCCCCAGCATTTT. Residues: CASSGGEAGNQPQHF.

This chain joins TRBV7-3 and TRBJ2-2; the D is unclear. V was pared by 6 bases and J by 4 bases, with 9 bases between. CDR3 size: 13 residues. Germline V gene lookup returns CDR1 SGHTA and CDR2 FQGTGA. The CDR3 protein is CASSLDTTGELFF. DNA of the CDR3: TGTGCCAGCAGTTTAGACACCACCGGGGAGCTGTTTTTT.